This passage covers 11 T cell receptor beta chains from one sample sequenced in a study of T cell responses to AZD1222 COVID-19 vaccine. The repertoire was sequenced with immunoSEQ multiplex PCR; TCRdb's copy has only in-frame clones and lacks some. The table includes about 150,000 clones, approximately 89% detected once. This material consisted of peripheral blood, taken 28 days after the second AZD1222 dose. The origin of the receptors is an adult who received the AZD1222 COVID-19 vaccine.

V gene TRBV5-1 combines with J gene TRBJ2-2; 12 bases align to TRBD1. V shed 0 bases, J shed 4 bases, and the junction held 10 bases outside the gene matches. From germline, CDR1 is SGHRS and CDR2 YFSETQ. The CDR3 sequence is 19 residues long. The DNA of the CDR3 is TGCGCCAGCAGCTTGGCGGGGACAGGGGGCTTAAGTGGCACCGGGGAGCTGTTTTTT. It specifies CASSLAGTGGLSGTGELFF.

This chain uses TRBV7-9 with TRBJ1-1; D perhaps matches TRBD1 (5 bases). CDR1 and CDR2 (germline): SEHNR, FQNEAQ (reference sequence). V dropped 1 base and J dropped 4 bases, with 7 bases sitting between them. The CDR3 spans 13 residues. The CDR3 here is CASSLDGGTEAFF. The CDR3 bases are TGTGCCAGCAGCTTAGATGGGGGCACTGAAGCTTTCTTT.

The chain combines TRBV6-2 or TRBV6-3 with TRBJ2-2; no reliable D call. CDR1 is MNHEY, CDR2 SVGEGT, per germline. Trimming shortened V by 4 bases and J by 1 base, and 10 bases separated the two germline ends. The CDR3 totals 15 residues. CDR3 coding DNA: TGTGCCAGCAGTTCTCGGCAGGAGAACACCGGGGAGCTGTTTTTT. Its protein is CASSSRQENTGELFF.

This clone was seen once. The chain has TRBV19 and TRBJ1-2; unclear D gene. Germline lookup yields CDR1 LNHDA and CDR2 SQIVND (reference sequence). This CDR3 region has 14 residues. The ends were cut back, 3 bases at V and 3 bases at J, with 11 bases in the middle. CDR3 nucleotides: TGTGCCAGTAGTATGGCCGGAGAGTACTATGGCTACACCTTC. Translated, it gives CASSMAGEYYGYTF.

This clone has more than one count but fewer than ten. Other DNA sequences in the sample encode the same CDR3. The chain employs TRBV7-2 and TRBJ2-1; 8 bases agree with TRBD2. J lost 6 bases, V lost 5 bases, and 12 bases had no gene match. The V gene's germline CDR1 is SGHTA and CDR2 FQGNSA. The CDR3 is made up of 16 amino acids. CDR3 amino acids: CASSLGRSGRVNEQFF. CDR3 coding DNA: TGTGCCAGCAGCCTCGGGCGCAGCGGGAGAGTCAATGAGCAGTTCTTC. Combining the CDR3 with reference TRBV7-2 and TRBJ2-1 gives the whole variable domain GAGVSQSPSNKVTEKGKDVELRCDPISGHTALYWYRQSLGQGLEFLIYFQGNSAPDKSGLPSDRFSAERTGGSVSTLTIQRTQQEDSAVYLCASSLGRSGRVNEQFFGPGTRLTVL.

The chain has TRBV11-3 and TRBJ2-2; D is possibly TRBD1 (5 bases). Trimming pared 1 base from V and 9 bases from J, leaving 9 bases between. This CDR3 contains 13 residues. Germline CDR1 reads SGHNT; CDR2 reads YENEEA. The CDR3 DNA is TGTGCCAGCAGCTTAGGCCTGGGGCGGGAGCTGTTTTTT. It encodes CASSLGLGRELFF.

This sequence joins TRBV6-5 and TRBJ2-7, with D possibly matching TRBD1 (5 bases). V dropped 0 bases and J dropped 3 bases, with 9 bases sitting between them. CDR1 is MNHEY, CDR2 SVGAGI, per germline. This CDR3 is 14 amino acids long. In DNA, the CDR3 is TGTGCCAGCAGTTACTCGGGGCCTTACTACGAGCAGTACTTC. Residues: CASSYSGPYYEQYF.

In DNA form, the CDR3 reads TGCGCCAGCAGCTTGGGGGACAATAACTATGGCTACACCTTC. Translating it yields CASSLGDNNYGYTF. V and J are TRBV5-1 and TRBJ1-2; D may be TRBD1 (6 bases). The V gene lost 0 bases and the J gene lost 1 base, with 7 bases spanning the gap. CDR1 SGHRS and CDR2 YFSETQ come from the germline V gene. This CDR3 is built from 14 residues.

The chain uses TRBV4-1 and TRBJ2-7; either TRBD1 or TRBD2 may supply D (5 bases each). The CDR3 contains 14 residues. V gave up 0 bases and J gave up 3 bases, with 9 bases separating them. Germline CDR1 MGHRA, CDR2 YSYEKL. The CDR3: CASSQDMRGYEQYF. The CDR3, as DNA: TGCGCCAGCAGCCAAGATATGAGGGGCTACGAGCAGTACTTC.

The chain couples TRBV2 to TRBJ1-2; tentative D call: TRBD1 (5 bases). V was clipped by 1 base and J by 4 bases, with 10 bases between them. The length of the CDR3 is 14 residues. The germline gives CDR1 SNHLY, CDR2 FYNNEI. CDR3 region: CASSEEGEPYGYTF. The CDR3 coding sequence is TGTGCCAGCAGTGAAGAAGGGGAACCCTATGGCTACACCTTC.

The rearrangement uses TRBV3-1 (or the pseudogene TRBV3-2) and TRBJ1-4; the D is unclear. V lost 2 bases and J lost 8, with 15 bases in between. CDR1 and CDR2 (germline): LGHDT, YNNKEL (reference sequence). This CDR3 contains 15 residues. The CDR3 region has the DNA TGTGCCAGCAGCCAATCCGGGCCTCGGATAGAAAAACTGTTTTTT. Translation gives CASSQSGPRIEKLFF.